Given below is one TCR beta chain in context. Its antigen remains unidentified. The time point was: newly diagnosed, previously untreated cHL patient sample. Serving as comparison were PBMCs from newly diagnosed, untreated classical Hodgkin lymphoma, which were sequenced alongside the relapsed/refractory trial patients. These data come from a study of PD-1 blockade in classical Hodgkin lymphoma. Study results and caveats: Newly diagnosed patients were said to have less baseline TCR diversity than healthy donors did. Still unresolved is the cause of the repertoire differences, which may be disease activity or prior therapy.

Sequencing was performed with immunoSEQ multiplex PCR; in TCRdb, only in-frame clones are kept and a portion is missing. This table holds some 21,000 clones, around 94% found once. V shed 1 base and J shed 2 bases, with 5 bases lying between them. The CDR3 is 14 residues long. From germline, CDR1 is SGHAT and CDR2 FQNNGV. This rearrangement joins TRBV11-2 to TRBJ1-4, with unresolved D. This receptor was obtained from a human donor with classical Hodgkin lymphoma. Sequenced: peripheral blood mononuclear cells (PBMCs). The CDR3 DNA reads TGTGCCAGCAGCTTAGTCGGGACTAATGAAAAACTGTTTTTT. It specifies CASSLVGTNEKLFF.